This section outlines one TCR beta chain sequence together with its context. Its antigen is not identified. The CDR3 spans 14 residues. The germline gives CDR1 SEHNR, CDR2 FQNEAQ (reference sequence). Trimming took off 5 bases at V and 3 bases at J, with 11 bases between the two ends. These data belong to a study of cytomegalovirus exposure and HLA in healthy donors. The PCR used 60 Vbeta and 13 Jbeta primers. Per the original data handling: Unique TCR beta chains totaled about 73 million in a later count, with about 11 million of them shared. Some clones are missing from TCRdb's copy, which holds only in-frame ones; the method was immunoSEQ multiplex PCR. V and J calls and clone size are given by that table; D and trimming were obtained from the DNA. The sample lists roughly 140,000 clones; roughly 85% were seen once. Study-wide results and limits: For TCR beta chains, V- and J-gene trimming was later linked to a missense DCLRE1C variant.

This chain links TRBV7-9 with TRBJ1-5; possibly TRBD1 for D (6 bases). The sequenced material came from PBMCs. The sequence derives from a male donor in good health and CMV-seronegative. The CDR3: CASSPWTANQPQHF. For the CDR3, the DNA is TGTGCCAGCAGCCCCTGGACAGCCAATCAGCCCCAGCATTTT.